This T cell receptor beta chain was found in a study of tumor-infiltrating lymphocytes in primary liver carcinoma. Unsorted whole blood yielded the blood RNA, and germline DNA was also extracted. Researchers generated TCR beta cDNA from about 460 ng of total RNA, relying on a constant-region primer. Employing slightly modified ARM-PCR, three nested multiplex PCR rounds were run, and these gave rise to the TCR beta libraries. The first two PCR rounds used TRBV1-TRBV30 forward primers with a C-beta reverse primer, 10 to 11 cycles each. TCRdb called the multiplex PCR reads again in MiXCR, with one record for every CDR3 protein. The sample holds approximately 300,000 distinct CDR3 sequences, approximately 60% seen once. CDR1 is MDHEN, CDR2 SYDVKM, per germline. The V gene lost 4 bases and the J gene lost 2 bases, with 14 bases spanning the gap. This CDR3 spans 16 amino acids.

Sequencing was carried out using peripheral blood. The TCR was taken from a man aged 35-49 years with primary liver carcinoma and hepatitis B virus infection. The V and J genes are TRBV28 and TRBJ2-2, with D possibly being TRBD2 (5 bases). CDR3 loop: CASSYLGRENTGELFF. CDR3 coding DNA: TGTGCCAGCAGTTATCTAGGCCGGGAAAACACCGGGGAGCTGTTTTTT.